This TCR beta chain was captured in a study of preoperative IRX-2 immunotherapy in early breast cancer. This table comes from immunoSEQ multiplex PCR, and its TCRdb copy is limited to in-frame clones, with some not included. The table lists approximately 26,000 clones, about 68% of them singletons. Regarding treatment: preoperative locoregional IRX-2 cytokine immunotherapy. Samples came from a phase Ib trial of preoperative locoregional IRX-2 cytokine immunotherapy. The CDR3 loop spans 16 amino acids. V was clipped by 6 bases and J by 0 bases, with 15 bases between them. CDR1 KGHSH and CDR2 LQKENI come from the germline V gene.

The source material was lymph node tissue, sampled after IRX-2 immunotherapy. This chain connects TRBV18 to TRBJ2-1; the D is unclear. This sequence originates from a human donor with breast cancer. In DNA, the CDR3 is TGTGCCAGCTCTCTCATAGCCTCACTCTCCTACAATGAGCAGTTCTTC. The encoded protein is CASSLIASLSYNEQFF.